The rows below give T cell receptor beta chains drawn from one sample of a study of radiotherapy plus CTLA-4 blockade in lung cancer. The method was immunoSEQ multiplex PCR; TCRdb's version includes in-frame clones alone and lacks a portion of them. Found here are roughly 66,000 clones, approximately 82% of them singletons; the top ten hold roughly 4%. The sample consisted of peripheral blood, taken from a patient treated with radiotherapy plus ipilimumab. These TCRs come from a human donor with non-small cell lung cancer who had a partial response to radiotherapy plus ipilimumab. The CDR3 runs from the conserved cysteine through the conserved F or W. Fields, in order: clone size, J gene, V gene, D gene, CDR3 protein, CDR3 DNA. The D gene is left open where the match is weak. Expanded clones get a size class; other rows say once, few or many, or leave the size out.

>.|TRBJ1-3|TRBV7-2|.
CASSPVGGRRNTIYF
TGTGCCAGCAGCCCAGTTGGGGGCCGCCGAAACACCATATATTTT
>.|TRBJ2-1|TRBV7-2|.
CASSLNRVNEQFF
TGTGCCAGCAGCTTGAACAGGGTCAATGAGCAGTTCTTC
>.|TRBJ2-3|TRBV20-1|.
CSASMDTQYF
TGCAGTGCTAGTATGGATACGCAGTATTTT
>.|TRBJ1-3|TRBV5-3|.
CARRRSRGRNTIYF
TGTGCCAGAAGACGGTCAAGAGGGCGAAACACCATATATTTT
>.|TRBJ2-7|TRBV9|.
CASSVGSTSGAYEQYF
TGTGCCAGCAGCGTAGGGTCGACTTCGGGGGCCTACGAGCAGTACTTC
>.|TRBJ2-7|TRBV10-3|TRBD2
CAIQEALAGSREQYF
TGTGCCATCCAGGAAGCACTAGCGGGATCTCGGGAGCAGTACTTC
>.|TRBJ2-5|TRBV5-1|.
CASSLASGVETQYF
TGCGCCAGCAGCTTGGCCAGCGGAGTCGAGACCCAGTACTTC
>.|TRBJ2-7|TRBV9|TRBD2
CASSVDGGGYEQYF
TGTGCCAGCAGCGTCGACGGCGGGGGCTACGAGCAGTACTTC
>.|TRBJ2-2|TRBV11-2|.
CASSLRSRGTGELFF
TGTGCCAGCAGCTTAAGATCTCGCGGAACCGGGGAGCTGTTTTTT
>.|TRBJ2-5|TRBV5-1|.
CASSLTGSSSPSETQYF
TGCGCCAGCAGCTTGACTGGGAGTTCCTCTCCATCAGAGACCCAGTACTTC
>.|TRBJ1-3|TRBV25-1|.
CASSDSGRNTIYF
TGTGCCAGCAGTGACTCGGGGAGAAACACCATATATTTT
>.|TRBJ2-3|TRBV28|.
CASSDNTDTQYF
TGTGCCAGCAGTGACAACACAGATACGCAGTATTTT
>.|TRBJ2-1|TRBV2|.
CASSEEGVSYNEQFF
TGTGCCAGCAGTGAAGAGGGGGTCTCCTACAATGAGCAGTTCTTC
>.|TRBJ2-2|TRBV2|.
CASRRTNTGELFF
TGTGCCAGCAGGAGGACGAACACCGGGGAGCTGTTTTTT
>once|TRBJ2-2|TRBV5-1|.
CASSLARDKPGELFF
TGCGCCAGCAGCTTGGCCCGGGACAAACCGGGGGAGCTGTTTTTT
>.|TRBJ2-1|TRBV7-2|TRBD2
CASSKMGTRDNEQFF
TGTGCCAGCAGCAAAATGGGGACTAGGGACAATGAGCAGTTCTTC
>.|TRBJ2-2|TRBV10-1|TRBD1
CASPQGACNTGELFF
TGCGCCAGCCCACAGGGGGCATGTAACACCGGGGAGCTGTTTTTT
>.|TRBJ1-1|TRBV7-6|TRBD1
CASSLGGGGLGTEAFF
TGTGCCAGCAGCTTAGGTGGAGGGGGCTTAGGTACTGAAGCTTTCTTT
>.|TRBJ2-7|TRBV14|TRBD1
CASSTRQGSFSSYEQYF
TGTGCCAGCAGCACACGACAGGGGAGTTTCAGCTCCTACGAGCAGTACTTC
>.|TRBJ2-7|TRBV6-5|.
CASRETAAYEQYF
TGTGCCAGCCGTGAAACAGCGGCCTACGAGCAGTACTTC
>.|TRBJ1-1|TRBV7-8|TRBD1
CASSFRQGTEAFF
TGTGCCAGCAGCTTCCGACAGGGCACTGAAGCTTTCTTT
>.|TRBJ2-6|TRBV2|.
CASSERSGANVLTF
TGTGCCAGCAGTGAAAGGAGCGGGGCCAACGTCCTGACTTTC
>few|TRBJ2-7|TRBV5-1|.
CASSLVPESSYEQYF
TGCGCCAGCAGCTTGGTTCCAGAAAGCTCCTACGAGCAGTACTTC
>.|TRBJ2-7|TRBV19|TRBD2
CASSILAGEGSYEQYF
TGTGCCAGTAGTATCCTAGCGGGAGAGGGCTCCTACGAGCAGTACTTC
>once|TRBJ2-3|TRBV6-5|TRBD1
CASTLGVGGVDTQYF
TGTGCCAGCACCCTTGGGGTAGGGGGCGTAGATACGCAGTATTTT
>.|TRBJ1-5|TRBV28|.
CASSLRGSQPQHF
TGTGCCAGCAGTTTACGGGGATCCCAGCCCCAGCATTTT
>few|TRBJ2-1|TRBV2|.
CASSDGGYEQFF
TGTGCCAGCAGTGACGGAGGCTATGAGCAGTTCTTC
>few|TRBJ1-1|TRBV4-2|TRBD1
CASSQVTGVNTEAFF
TGTGCCAGCAGCCAAGTCACAGGGGTGAACACTGAAGCTTTCTTT
>.|TRBJ2-3|TRBV5-1|TRBD2
CASSVSGREEDTQYF
TGCGCCAGCAGCGTAAGCGGGAGGGAAGAAGATACGCAGTATTTT
>.|TRBJ1-4|TRBV19|.
CASSIVGQANEKLFF
TGTGCCAGTAGTATAGTGGGCCAGGCTAATGAAAAACTGTTTTTT
>.|TRBJ1-1|TRBV29-1|.
CSVILTRGIGEAFF
TGCAGCGTTATCCTCACCAGGGGAATCGGGGAAGCTTTCTTT
>.|TRBJ1-3|TRBV7-2|.
CASSLVRAGNTIYF
TGTGCCAGCAGCTTAGTCAGGGCTGGAAACACCATATATTTT
>.|TRBJ1-1|TRBV9|.
CASSSPNQGTEAFF
TGTGCCAGCAGCTCTCCTAATCAGGGCACTGAAGCTTTCTTT
>.|TRBJ1-2|TRBV7-9|TRBD1
CASSLMGQDGGYTF
TGTGCCAGCAGCTTGATGGGACAGGACGGCGGCTACACCTTC
>.|TRBJ1-2|TRBV7-9|.
CASSLTANYGYTF
TGTGCCAGCAGCTTAACAGCTAACTATGGCTACACCTTC
>.|TRBJ2-4|TRBV27|TRBD2
CASSLSGIAGSAKNIQYF
TGTGCCAGCAGTTTATCGGGGATAGCGGGATCAGCCAAAAACATTCAGTACTTC
>.|TRBJ2-1|TRBV7-3|.
CASSVQGPYNEQFF
TGTGCCAGCAGCGTGCAGGGGCCTTACAATGAGCAGTTCTTC
>.|TRBJ1-1|TRBV6-6|TRBD1
CASSKDRANTEAFF
TGTGCCAGCAGTAAAGACAGGGCGAACACTGAAGCTTTCTTT
>.|TRBJ2-3|TRBV28|.
CASSLSAGRTQYF
TGTGCCAGCAGTTTAAGCGCAGGGCGTACGCAGTATTTT
>.|TRBJ2-7|TRBV18|.
CASSAGNSYEQYF
TGTGCCAGCTCGGCCGGGAACTCCTACGAGCAGTACTTC
>.|TRBJ1-1|TRBV18|TRBD1
CASSHGQGALNTEAFF
TGTGCCAGCTCACACGGGCAGGGGGCTTTGAACACTGAAGCTTTCTTT
>.|TRBJ1-2|TRBV7-6|.
CASSLNTAGDYGYTF
TGTGCCAGCAGCTTAAATACGGCAGGGGACTATGGCTACACCTTC
>.|TRBJ1-2|TRBV10-3|.
CAISGTANYGYTF
TGTGCCATCAGTGGTACAGCTAACTATGGCTACACCTTC
>.|TRBJ2-7|TRBV18|.
CASSPPTSHPSYEQYF
TGTGCCAGCTCACCACCGACCAGCCATCCTAGCTACGAGCAGTACTTC
>few|TRBJ2-7|TRBV6-5|.
CASSYAGSSYEQYF
TGTGCCAGCAGTTACGCGGGAAGCTCCTACGAGCAGTACTTC
>.|TRBJ2-6|TRBV29-1|.
CSVVLSAGHSGANVLTF
TGCAGCGTTGTACTGAGCGCCGGTCACTCTGGGGCCAACGTCCTGACTTTC
>.|TRBJ1-3|TRBV7-8|.
CASSLAQSSGNTIYF
TGTGCCAGCAGCTTAGCACAGAGCTCTGGAAACACCATATATTTT
>many|TRBJ1-5|TRBV5-1|TRBD1
CASSWGTGPYSNQPQHF
TGCGCCAGCAGCTGGGGGACAGGGCCGTATAGCAATCAGCCCCAGCATTTT
>few|TRBJ2-3|TRBV7-2|.
CASSLDAGWSTDTQYF
TGTGCCAGCAGCCTCGACGCGGGGTGGAGCACAGATACGCAGTATTTT
>few|TRBJ1-2|TRBV16|TRBD1
CASSAFGQAPYGYTF
TGTGCCAGCAGCGCCTTTGGACAGGCCCCCTATGGCTACACCTTC
>.|TRBJ2-7|TRBV28|.
CASEPGGSNYEQYF
TGTGCCAGCGAGCCTGGGGGGTCGAATTACGAGCAGTACTTC
>.|TRBJ2-7|TRBV6-1|TRBD1
CASSELGTGGIAEQYF
TGTGCCAGCAGTGAACTTGGGACAGGGGGTATAGCCGAGCAGTACTTC
>.|TRBJ2-7|TRBV30|TRBD1
CAWSVQGNDEQYF
TGTGCCTGGAGTGTACAGGGGAACGACGAGCAGTACTTC
>.|TRBJ1-5|TRBV19|.
CATGGPKLPQHF
TGTGCCACAGGCGGGCCAAAGTTGCCCCAGCATTTT
>once|TRBJ2-5|TRBV5-1|.
CASSLRGETQYF
TGCGCCAGCAGCTTGCGAGGGGAGACCCAGTACTTC
>.|TRBJ2-2|TRBV5-4|TRBD2
CASSLAGGLANGELFF
TGTGCCAGCAGCTTGGCGGGGGGGCTAGCAAACGGGGAGCTGTTTTTT
>.|TRBJ1-5|TRBV2|.
CASSEQGLDNQPQHF
TGTGCCAGCAGTGAACAGGGGTTGGACAATCAGCCCCAGCATTTT
>.|TRBJ2-1|TRBV2|.
CASSVQGNSYNEQFF
TGTGCCAGCAGTGTGCAGGGCAATTCCTACAATGAGCAGTTCTTC
>.|TRBJ1-2|TRBV28|.
CASSPVGGAVYGYTF
TGTGCCAGCAGCCCCGTGGGGGGGGCGGTCTATGGTTACACCTTC